The next 11 T cell receptor beta chains were all read from a single sample in a study of T cell responses to AZD1222 COVID-19 vaccine. Sequencing used immunoSEQ multiplex PCR; TCRdb keeps in-frame clones, though not all of them. This table has 130,000 to 150,000 clones, 75% to 95% appearing once. The sample here was peripheral blood, taken on day 0 of AZD1222 vaccination. The receptors originated from an adult in good health.

This clone was seen a single time. Different DNA sequences within this sample yield the same CDR3. The chain is built from TRBV18 and TRBJ1-1; D is unresolved. V lost 1 base and J 1 base, leaving 4 bases between the germline ends. This CDR3 is 13 amino acids long. Germline V gene data show CDR1 as KGHSH and CDR2 as LQKENI. CDR3 in DNA: TGTGCCAGCTCACCACAGGGGAACACTGAAGCTTTCTTT. Its translation: CASSPQGNTEAFF.

This chain connects TRBV14 to TRBJ2-2; 11 bases align to TRBD2. Unmatched junction bases numbered 4, after V lost 0 bases and J lost 7 bases. Germline V gene data show CDR1 as SGHDN and CDR2 as FVKESK. CDR3 length equals 16 residues. The CDR3 protein is CASSQELAGVGGELFF. For the CDR3, the DNA is TGTGCCAGCAGCCAAGAACTAGCGGGAGTAGGCGGGGAGCTGTTTTTT.

The CDR3 loop reads CASSLGGGGHPSEQYF. In nucleotides, the CDR3 is TGCGCCAGCAGCTTGGGCGGAGGGGGCCACCCCTCCGAGCAGTACTTC. The chain is built from TRBV5-1 and TRBJ2-7; tentative D call: TRBD1 (7 bases). CDR3 length equals 16 residues. The germline V gene encodes CDR1 SGHRS and CDR2 YFSETQ. The V and J ends lost 0 bases and 6 bases respectively, with 19 bases between them.

The chain joins TRBV12-5 to TRBJ1-3; D not resolved. This CDR3 has 18 residues. The germline V gene has CDR1 LGHNT and CDR2 FRNRAP. With 1 base removed from V and 0 bases from J, the gap between germline ends came to 16 bases. The CDR3 is CASGLDFRFAASGNTIYF. In DNA form, the CDR3 reads TGTGCTAGTGGTTTGGACTTCCGGTTCGCCGCCTCTGGAAACACCATATATTTT.

V is TRBV5-5 and J is TRBJ1-5; no reliable D call. This CDR3 contains 15 residues. V lost 3 bases and J lost 0, with 10 bases in between. Germline V gives CDR1 SGHKS, CDR2 YYEKEE (reference sequence). CDR3 bases: TGTGCCAGCAGCTGGGAGGACGGTAGCAATCAGCCCCAGCATTTT. Encoded protein: CASSWEDGSNQPQHF.

This chain joins TRBV30 and TRBJ1-6; D may be TRBD1 (5 bases). The CDR3 totals 18 residues. Germline V gene sequence: CDR1 GTSNPN, CDR2 SVGIG (reference sequence). V lost 6 bases to trimming and J lost 0 bases, with 21 bases between them. In DNA form, the CDR3 reads TGTGCCTGTGGTGTAACACAGGAGCATAGCTCCTATAATTCACCCCTCCACTTT. This translates into CACGVTQEHSSYNSPLHF.

The chain couples TRBV7-2 to TRBJ1-2; tentative D call: TRBD1 (5 bases). The CDR3 has 14 residues. V lost 6 bases and J 7 bases, leaving 18 bases between the germline ends. Per the germline V gene, CDR1 is SGHTA and CDR2 is FQGNSA. CDR3 loop: CASRKPGSPVGYTF. The CDR3, as DNA: TGTGCCAGCAGAAAGCCAGGGTCCCCAGTTGGCTACACCTTC.

This sequence joins TRBV19 and TRBJ2-5, with no clear D. This CDR3 is 13 amino acids long. Germline assignment: CDR1 LNHDA and CDR2 SQIVND (reference sequence). V was shortened by 0 bases and J by 5 bases, with 7 bases between the two germline ends. The CDR3 region is CASSIDFRETQYF. CDR3 bases: TGTGCCAGTAGTATAGACTTCCGGGAGACCCAGTACTTC.

This chain connects TRBV19 to TRBJ1-6, with D hard to call. The CDR3 extends over 15 amino acids. V was cut by 5 bases and J by 0 bases, with 8 bases left in between. The germline V gene has CDR1 LNHDA and CDR2 SQIVND (reference sequence). The DNA of the CDR3 is TGTGCCAGTAGTGTTGAGCTCTCCTATAATTCACCCCTCCACTTT. It codes for CASSVELSYNSPLHF.

The chain links TRBV6-1 to TRBJ1-5, with D possibly being TRBD1 (5 bases). The CDR3 spans 16 residues. CDR1 is MNHNS, CDR2 SASEGT, per germline. V dropped 1 base and J dropped 1 base, with 11 bases sitting between them. The CDR3, as DNA: TGTGCCAGCAGTGAAGAATTAGGGGTAAGCAATCAGCCCCAGCATTTT. The encoded protein is CASSEELGVSNQPQHF.

This clone was found once. The V gene is TRBV2, the J gene TRBJ1-5, with D perhaps TRBD1 (6 bases). The CDR3 sequence is 14 residues long. The V end lost 7 bases, the J end lost 4 bases, and 14 bases lay between the germline ends. Germline-derived CDR1 and CDR2 are SNHLY and FYNNEI. CDR3 nucleotide sequence: TGTGCCAGCACCGGACAGTCCTTGAATCAGCCCCAGCATTTT. Protein product: CASTGQSLNQPQHF.